This T cell receptor beta chain originates from a study of OX40 agonist ivuxolimab in advanced cancers. To note about this clone: Its antigen is not identified.

The CDR3 is 17 residues long. The germline CDR1 and CDR2 sequences are SGHTA and FQGNSA. J gave up 3 bases and V 4 bases, and 10 bases lay outside the gene matches. Autoimmune disease history or systemic immunosuppression led to patient exclusion. Clones were sequenced by immunoSEQ multiplex PCR, and TCRdb holds only the in-frame ones, with some missing. Among about 69,000 clones listed, around 90% were seen once. Overall study findings and caveats: Among expanded peripheral T cells, antigen specificity went undetermined. At doses 0.1 to 3.0 mg/kg, CD4+ and CD8+ clones expanded.

The J gene is TRBJ2-4, the V gene TRBV7-2, with 9 bases identical to TRBD2. The clonotype comes from an adult with an advanced solid tumor such as melanoma, head and neck, liver or kidney cancer. Sequenced here: CD4+ or CD8+ T cells sorted from blood, sampled in a trial of the OX40 agonist ivuxolimab. CDR3 residues: CASSSTTSGRYKNIQYF. CDR3 DNA: TGTGCCAGCAGCTCCACAACCAGCGGGAGGTACAAAAACATTCAGTACTTC.